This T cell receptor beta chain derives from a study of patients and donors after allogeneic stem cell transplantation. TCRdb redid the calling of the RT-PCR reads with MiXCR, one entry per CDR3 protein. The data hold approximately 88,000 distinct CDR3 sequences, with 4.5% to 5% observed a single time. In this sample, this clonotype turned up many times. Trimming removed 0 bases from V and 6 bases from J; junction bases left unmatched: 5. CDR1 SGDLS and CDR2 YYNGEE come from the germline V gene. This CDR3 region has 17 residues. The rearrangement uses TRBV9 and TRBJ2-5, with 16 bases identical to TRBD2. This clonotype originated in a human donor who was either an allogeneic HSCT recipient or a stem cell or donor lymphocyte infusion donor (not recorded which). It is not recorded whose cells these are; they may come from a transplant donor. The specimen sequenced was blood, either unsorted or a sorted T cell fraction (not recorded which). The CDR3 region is CASSVDGGLAGGQTQYF. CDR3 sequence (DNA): TGTGCCAGCAGCGTAGACGGGGGACTAGCGGGGGGGCAGACCCAGTACTTC.